The 11 T cell receptor beta chains below all came from one sample that was sequenced in a study of OX40 agonist ivuxolimab in advanced cancers. Measured with immunoSEQ multiplex PCR; TCRdb has only the in-frame clones, and not every one. The profile covers about 83,000 clones, with 84% appearing a single time and roughly 1.7% taken by the ten largest. The specimen was CD4+ or CD8+ T cells sorted from blood, collected in a trial of the OX40 agonist ivuxolimab. Receptors were obtained from an adult with an advanced solid tumor such as melanoma, head and neck, liver or kidney cancer.

The J gene is TRBJ2-2, the V gene TRBV30; D is possibly TRBD2 (5 bases). Between the trimmed V and J ends, which lost 3 bases and 9 bases, there was a span of 14 bases. The CDR3 is 13 residues long. Per the germline V gene, CDR1 is GTSNPN and CDR2 is SVGIG (reference sequence). The CDR3 here is CAWSQLGPRELFF. The CDR3 nucleotides read TGTGCCTGGAGCCAACTAGGGCCTCGGGAGCTGTTTTTT. The full variable domain, in which reference TRBV30 and TRBJ2-2 provide the parts outside the CDR3, is SQTIHQWPATLVQPVGSPLSLECTVEGTSNPNLYWYRQAAGRGLQLLFYSVGIGQISSEVPQNLSASRPQDRQFILSSKKLLLSDSGFYLCAWSQLGPRELFFGEGSRLTVL.

This clone was seen more than once but under ten times. The chain recombines TRBV25-1 with TRBJ1-2; D is undetermined. The CDR3 runs to 13 residues. The V gene lost 3 bases and the J gene lost 6 bases, with 11 bases spanning the gap. Per germline, CDR1 MGHDK and CDR2 SYGVNS. The CDR3 DNA reads as TGTGCCAGCAGTGATGTGGCAAAGGATGGCTACACCTTC. This codes for CASSDVAKDGYTF.

The chain recombines TRBV29-1 with TRBJ2-7; 8 bases are shared with TRBD1. Germline CDR1 reads SQVTM; CDR2 reads ANQGSEA. There are 15 residues in the CDR3. J gave up 4 bases and V 4 bases, and 12 bases lay outside the gene matches. The CDR3 loop reads CSVAIGRGLGYEQYF. The DNA of the CDR3 is TGCAGCGTTGCCATCGGCAGGGGGCTCGGGTACGAGCAGTACTTC.

V and J are TRBV5-1 and TRBJ1-1; D ambiguous. This CDR3 comprises 14 residues. V was cut by 1 base and J by 1 base, with 8 bases left in between. Germline lookup yields CDR1 SGHRS and CDR2 YFSETQ. The CDR3 sequence is CASSLTGPNTEAFF. The CDR3 DNA sequence: TGCGCCAGCAGCTTGACGGGTCCGAACACTGAAGCTTTCTTT.

The chain employs TRBV2 and TRBJ2-3; D ambiguous. V lost 4 bases and J 0 bases, leaving 8 bases between the germline ends. CDR1 is SNHLY, CDR2 FYNNEI, per germline. The CDR3 is 14 amino acids. The CDR3 protein is CASSGTGSTDTQYF. In DNA, the CDR3 is TGTGCCAGCAGTGGGACGGGTAGCACAGATACGCAGTATTTT. Looking up the rest from reference TRBV2 and TRBJ2-3 gives the full variable domain: EPEVTQTPSHQVTQMGQEVILRCVPISNHLYFYWYRQILGQKVEFLVSFYNNEISEKSEIFDDQFSVERPDGSNFTLKIRSTKLEDSAMYFCASSGTGSTDTQYFGPGTRLTVL.

The chain links TRBV2 to TRBJ2-1; 13 bases are a match to TRBD2. Unmatched junction bases numbered 5, after V lost 5 bases and J lost 10 bases. CDR3 size: 14 residues. CDR1 SNHLY and CDR2 FYNNEI come from the germline V gene. The CDR3 spells CASSTSGGAGEQFF. Written as DNA, the CDR3 is TGTGCCAGCAGTACTAGCGGGGGGGCTGGGGAGCAGTTCTTC.

V gene TRBV19 combines with J gene TRBJ2-3; 14 nucleotides agree with TRBD2. CDR1 and CDR2 from the germline V gene are LNHDA and SQIVND (reference sequence). This CDR3 has 16 amino acids. J was trimmed by 5 bases and V by 6 bases; bases with no gene match: 7. Here the CDR3 DNA reads TGTGCCAGTAGGAAGGACGGGACTAGCGGGAGAGATACGCAGTATTTT. It codes for CASRKDGTSGRDTQYF. Supplemented by reference TRBV19 and TRBJ2-3, the full variable domain reads DGGITQSPKYLFRKEGQNVTLSCEQNLNHDAMYWYRQDPGQGLRLIYYSQIVNDFQKGDIAEGYSVSREKKESFPLTVTSAQKNPTAFYLCASRKDGTSGRDTQYFGPGTRLTVL.

V and J are TRBV7-6 and TRBJ2-3, with 13 bases identical to TRBD2. V lost 5 bases to trimming and J lost 3 bases; unmatched junction nucleotides: 5. The germline CDR1 and CDR2 sequences are SGHVS and FNYEAQ. CDR3 length: 16 residues. The CDR3 DNA follows: TGTGCCAGCAGCCAAGGACTAGCGGGGGTAACAGATACGCAGTATTTT. It is translated as CASSQGLAGVTDTQYF.

The chain is built from TRBV12-1 and TRBJ1-2; TRBD1, the table's D call, was not compared with the DNA. TRBV12-1 is a pseudogene segment. CDR3 length: 14 residues. CDR3 in DNA: TGTGCCAGCAGCTCGTCGGACAGGGGCTATGGCTACACCTTC. Its translation: CASSSSDRGYGYTF.

CDR3 loop: CASRWTENTGELFF. The CDR3 nucleotides are TGTGCCAGCCGCTGGACAGAGAACACCGGGGAGCTGTTTTTT. V gene TRBV6-5 combines with J gene TRBJ2-2; possible D gene TRBD1, 6 bases. The CDR3 runs to 14 residues. Germline V gives CDR1 MNHEY, CDR2 SVGAGI. The germline V and J ends were trimmed by 8 bases and 1 base, with 11 bases remaining between them.

The chain carries TRBV28 and TRBJ1-5, with TRBD1 matching over 8 bases. CDR3 length: 13 amino acids. Germline V lookup: CDR1 MDHEN, CDR2 SYDVKM. Trimming cost V 10 bases and J 11 bases; bases outside gene matches: 13. The chain's CDR3 is CATARTGLRSQHF. CDR3 nucleotide sequence: TGTGCCACGGCCCGGACAGGGCTACGGTCCCAGCATTTT.